This TCR beta chain was recovered during a study of cytomegalovirus exposure and HLA in healthy donors. General observations from the study: The tendency of first-cohort TCR clusters to co-occur in the roughly 120 validation repertoires was the finding of a later analysis.

On this clone itself: Antigen unknown.

TCRdb's table, derived via immunoSEQ multiplex PCR, lists solely in-frame clones and lacks some. The repertoire holds about 150,000 clones, with 91% as singletons. The length of the CDR3 is 13 residues. The V gene lost 3 bases and the J gene lost 6 bases, with 13 bases spanning the gap. Germline CDR1 reads SQVTM; CDR2 reads ANQGSEA. This TCR derives from a man between 18 and 29 years old in good health and CMV-seronegative. The chain recombines TRBV29-1 with TRBJ2-3, with D maybe TRBD2 (7 bases). Sequences were obtained from PBMCs. CDR3 DNA: TGCAGCGTTGACCGGGGGGCAGCGGATACGCAGTATTTT. This sequence encodes CSVDRGAADTQYF.